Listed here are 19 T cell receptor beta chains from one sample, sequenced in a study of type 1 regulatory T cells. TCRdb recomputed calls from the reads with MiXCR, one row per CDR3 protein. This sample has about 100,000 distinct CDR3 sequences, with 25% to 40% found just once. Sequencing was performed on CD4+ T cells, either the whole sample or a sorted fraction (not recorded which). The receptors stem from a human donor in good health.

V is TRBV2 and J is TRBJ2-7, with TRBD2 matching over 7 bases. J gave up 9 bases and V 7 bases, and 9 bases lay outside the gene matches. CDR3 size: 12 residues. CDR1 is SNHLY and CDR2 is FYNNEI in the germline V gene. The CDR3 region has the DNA TGTGCCAGCACTCGGGTCCGCGGGGGGCAGTACTTC. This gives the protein CASTRVRGGQYF.

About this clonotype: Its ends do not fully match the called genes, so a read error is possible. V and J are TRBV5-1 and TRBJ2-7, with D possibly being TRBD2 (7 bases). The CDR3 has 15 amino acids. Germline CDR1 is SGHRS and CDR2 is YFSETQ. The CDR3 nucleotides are TGCGCCAGCAACTTGGAAGGGGGGGCGTACTACGAGCAGTACTTC. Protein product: CASNLEGGAYYEQYF.

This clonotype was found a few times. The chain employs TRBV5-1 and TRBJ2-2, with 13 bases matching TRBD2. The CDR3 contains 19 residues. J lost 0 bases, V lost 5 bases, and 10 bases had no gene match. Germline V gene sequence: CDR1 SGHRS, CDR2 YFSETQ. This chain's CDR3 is CASSRLAGGLSANTGELFF. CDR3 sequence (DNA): TGCGCCAGCAGTAGACTAGCGGGAGGCCTCTCCGCGAACACCGGGGAGCTGTTTTTT.

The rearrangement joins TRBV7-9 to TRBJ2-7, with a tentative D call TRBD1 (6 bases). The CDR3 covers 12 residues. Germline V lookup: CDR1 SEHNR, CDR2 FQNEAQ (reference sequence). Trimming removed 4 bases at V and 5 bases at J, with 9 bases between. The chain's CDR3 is CASSSRGHEQYF. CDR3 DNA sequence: TGTGCCAGCAGCTCCAGGGGCCACGAGCAGTACTTC. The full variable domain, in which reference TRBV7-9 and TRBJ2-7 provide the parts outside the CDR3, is DTGVSQNPRHKITKRGQNVTFRCDPISEHNRLYWYRQTLGQGPEFLTYFQNEAQLEKSRLLSDRFSAERPKGSFSTLEIQRTEQGDSAMYLCASSSRGHEQYFGPGTRLTVT.

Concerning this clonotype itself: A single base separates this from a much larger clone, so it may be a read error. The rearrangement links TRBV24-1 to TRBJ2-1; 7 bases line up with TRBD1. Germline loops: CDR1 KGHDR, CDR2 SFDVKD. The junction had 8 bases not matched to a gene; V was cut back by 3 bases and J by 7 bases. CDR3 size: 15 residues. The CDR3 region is CATSDTDRRSNEQFF. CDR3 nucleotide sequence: TGTGCCACCAGTGATACGGACAGGAGGTCTAATGAGCAGTTCTTC.

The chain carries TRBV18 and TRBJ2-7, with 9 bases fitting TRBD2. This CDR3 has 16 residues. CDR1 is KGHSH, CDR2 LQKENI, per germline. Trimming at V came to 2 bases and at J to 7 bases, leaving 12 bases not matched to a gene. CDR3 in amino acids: CASSPNRGRAEGEQYF. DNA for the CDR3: TGTGCCAGCTCACCAAATCGCGGGAGGGCCGAGGGGGAGCAGTACTTC.

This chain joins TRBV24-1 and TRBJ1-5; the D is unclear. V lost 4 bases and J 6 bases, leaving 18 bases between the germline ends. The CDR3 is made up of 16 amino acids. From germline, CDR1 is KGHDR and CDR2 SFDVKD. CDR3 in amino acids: CATSDRAWVGGQPQHF. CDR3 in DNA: TGTGCCACCAGTGACAGAGCCTGGGTGGGAGGTCAGCCCCAGCATTTT.

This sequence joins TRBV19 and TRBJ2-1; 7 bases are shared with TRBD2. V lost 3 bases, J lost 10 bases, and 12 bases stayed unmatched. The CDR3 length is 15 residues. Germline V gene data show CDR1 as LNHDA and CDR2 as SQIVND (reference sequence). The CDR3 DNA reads TGTGCCAGTAGTATGAGGTTAGCGGGCCACACGGAGCAGTTCTTC. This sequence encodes CASSMRLAGHTEQFF.

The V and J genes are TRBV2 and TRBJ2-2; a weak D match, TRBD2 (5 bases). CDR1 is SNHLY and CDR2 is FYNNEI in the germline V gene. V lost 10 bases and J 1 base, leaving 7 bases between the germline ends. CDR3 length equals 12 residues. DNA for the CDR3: TGTGCCACACGGGGGAACACCGGGGAGCTGTTTTTT. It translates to CATRGNTGELFF.

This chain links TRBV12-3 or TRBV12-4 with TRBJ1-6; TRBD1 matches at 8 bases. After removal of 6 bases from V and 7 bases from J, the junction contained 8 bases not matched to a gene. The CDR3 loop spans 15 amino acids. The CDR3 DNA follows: TGTGCCAGCAGCCCGGACAGGGTCAGCAATTCACCCCTCCACTTT. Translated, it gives CASSPDRVSNSPLHF.

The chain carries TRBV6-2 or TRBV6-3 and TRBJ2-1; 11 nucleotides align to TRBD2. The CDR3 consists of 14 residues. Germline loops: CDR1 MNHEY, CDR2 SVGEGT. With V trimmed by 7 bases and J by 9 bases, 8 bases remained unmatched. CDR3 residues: CASTLSGRGPEQFF. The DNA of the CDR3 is TGTGCCAGCACCCTTAGCGGGAGGGGTCCTGAGCAGTTCTTC.

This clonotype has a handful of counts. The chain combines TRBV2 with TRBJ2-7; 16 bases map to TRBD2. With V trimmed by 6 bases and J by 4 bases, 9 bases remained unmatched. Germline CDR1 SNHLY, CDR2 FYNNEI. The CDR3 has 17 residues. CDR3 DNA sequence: TGTGCCAGCAGACGGGGACTAGCGGGAGGGACGACTTACGAGCAGTACTTC. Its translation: CASRRGLAGGTTYEQYF.

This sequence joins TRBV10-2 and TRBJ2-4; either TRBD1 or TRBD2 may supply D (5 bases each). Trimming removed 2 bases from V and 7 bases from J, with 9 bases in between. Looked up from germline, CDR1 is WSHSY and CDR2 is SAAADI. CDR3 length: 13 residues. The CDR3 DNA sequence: TGCGCCAGCAGTGAGGACGGGACGAACATTCAGTACTTC. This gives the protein CASSEDGTNIQYF.

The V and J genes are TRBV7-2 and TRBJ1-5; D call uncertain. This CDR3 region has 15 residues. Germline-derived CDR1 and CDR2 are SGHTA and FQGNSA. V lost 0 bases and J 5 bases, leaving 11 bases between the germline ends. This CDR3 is CASSLATGEDQPQHF. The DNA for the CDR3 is TGTGCCAGCAGCTTAGCTACGGGAGAGGATCAGCCCCAGCATTTT. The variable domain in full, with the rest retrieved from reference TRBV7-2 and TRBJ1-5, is GAGVSQSPSNKVTEKGKDVELRCDPISGHTALYWYRQSLGQGLEFLIYFQGNSAPDKSGLPSDRFSAERTGGSVSTLTIQRTQQEDSAVYLCASSLATGEDQPQHFGDGTRLSIL.

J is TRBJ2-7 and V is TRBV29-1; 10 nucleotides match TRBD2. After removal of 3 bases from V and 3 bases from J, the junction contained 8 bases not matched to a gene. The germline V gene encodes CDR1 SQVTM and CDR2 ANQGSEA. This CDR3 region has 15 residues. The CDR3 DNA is TGCAGCGTTGACGATGTGGCTAGCGGGAGCTACGAGCAGTACTTC. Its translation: CSVDDVASGSYEQYF.

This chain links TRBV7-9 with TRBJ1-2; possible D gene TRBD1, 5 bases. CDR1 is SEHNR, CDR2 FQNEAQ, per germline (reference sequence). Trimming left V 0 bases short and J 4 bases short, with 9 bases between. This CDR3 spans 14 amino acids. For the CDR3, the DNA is TGTGCCAGCAGCTTAGCGGGACCCGTCTATGGCTACACCTTC. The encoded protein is CASSLAGPVYGYTF.

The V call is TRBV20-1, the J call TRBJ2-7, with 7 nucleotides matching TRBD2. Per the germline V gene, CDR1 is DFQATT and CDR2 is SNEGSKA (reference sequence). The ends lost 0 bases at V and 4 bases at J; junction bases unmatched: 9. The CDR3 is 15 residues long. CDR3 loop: CSAREGGIGGYEQYF. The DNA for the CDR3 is TGCAGTGCTAGAGAGGGGGGGATCGGAGGTTACGAGCAGTACTTC.

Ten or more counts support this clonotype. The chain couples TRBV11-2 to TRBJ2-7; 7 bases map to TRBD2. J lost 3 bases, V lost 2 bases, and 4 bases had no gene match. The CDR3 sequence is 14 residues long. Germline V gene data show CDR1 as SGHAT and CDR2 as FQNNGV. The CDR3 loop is CASSLLLAGYEQYF. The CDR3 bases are TGTGCCAGCAGCTTATTGTTAGCGGGCTACGAGCAGTACTTC. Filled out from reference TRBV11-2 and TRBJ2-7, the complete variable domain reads EAGVAQSPRYKIIEKRQSVAFWCNPISGHATLYWYQQILGQGPKLLIQFQNNGVVDDSQLPKDRFSAERLKGVDSTLKIQPAKLEDSAVYLCASSLLLAGYEQYFGPGTRLTVT.

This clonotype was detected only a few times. The CDR3 DNA follows: TGCGCCAGCAGCCAAGTTAATAGGGAGGAGACCCAGTACTTC. It yields the protein CASSQVNREETQYF. The chain carries TRBV4-1 and TRBJ2-5; D perhaps matches TRBD2 (5 bases). The germline gives CDR1 MGHRA, CDR2 YSYEKL. This CDR3 spans 14 amino acids. The germline V and J ends were trimmed by 1 base and 5 bases, with 11 bases remaining between them.